These 27 T cell receptor beta chains came from one sample sequenced in a study of PD-L1 blockade in urothelial cancer. The time point is: pretreatment peripheral blood. Repertoires were generated with immunoSEQ multiplex PCR, while TCRdb's copy carries only in-frame clones and drops some. The table shows tens of thousands of clones, with around 81% occurring only once. The source was PBMCs, collected around atezolizumab (anti-PD-L1) treatment. Receptor source: a man between 65 and 85 years old with urothelial cancer.

Here the CDR3 DNA reads TGTGCCAGCAGCTTTCTGAATGTGGGCAAGTACAATGAGCAGTTCTTC. Amino acids: CASSFLNVGKYNEQFF. This chain links TRBV11-2 with TRBJ2-1; D gene ambiguous. Germline V gives CDR1 SGHAT, CDR2 FQNNGV. CDR3 length: 16 amino acids. V was shortened by 3 bases and J by 4 bases, with 16 bases between the two germline ends.

This chain connects TRBV15 to TRBJ2-7; tentative D call: TRBD1 (5 bases). The CDR3 covers 13 residues. Trimming took off 0 bases at V and 3 bases at J, with 6 bases between the two ends. Germline loops: CDR1 LNHNV, CDR2 YYDKDF (reference sequence). CDR3 nucleotide sequence: TGTGCCACCAGCAGAGATCAGGGCTACGAGCAGTACTTC. This encodes CATSRDQGYEQYF.

The rearrangement uses TRBV18 and TRBJ2-1, with D tentatively TRBD1 (5 bases). From germline, CDR1 is KGHSH and CDR2 LQKENI. The ends were cut back, 3 bases at V and 9 bases at J, with 15 bases in the middle. This CDR3 is built from 14 residues. The CDR3 is CASSPSRQGIEQFF. The CDR3 bases are TGTGCCAGCTCACCCTCGAGGCAGGGAATTGAGCAGTTCTTC.

This clone appeared once. The chain has TRBV29-1 and TRBJ1-5; TRBD1 matches at 7 bases. Looked up from germline, CDR1 is SQVTM and CDR2 is ANQGSEA. V gave up 4 bases and J gave up 5 bases; unmatched junction bases: 5. The CDR3 totals 13 residues. CDR3: CSVGQGEHQPQHF. CDR3 DNA: TGCAGCGTTGGACAGGGCGAGCATCAGCCCCAGCATTTT.

The chain joins TRBV30 to TRBJ2-5; 7 bases agree with TRBD2. V shed 1 base, J shed 5 bases, and the junction held 10 bases outside the gene matches. CDR3 length: 15 residues. CDR1 GTSNPN and CDR2 SVGIG come from the germline V gene (reference sequence). The CDR3 bases are TGTGCCTGGAGTGGGGCTAGCGGAACCTGGGAGACCCAGTACTTC. Its protein is CAWSGASGTWETQYF.

V gene TRBV7-9 combines with J gene TRBJ2-7, with D possibly TRBD1 on 7 matching bases. V dropped 1 base and J dropped 5 bases, with 12 bases sitting between them. The CDR3 length is 14 residues. Germline assignment: CDR1 SEHNR and CDR2 FQNEAQ (reference sequence). The CDR3 sequence is CASSLGRGLDEQYF. The CDR3 nucleotides are TGTGCCAGCAGCTTAGGGAGGGGGCTCGACGAGCAGTACTTC.

J is TRBJ1-4 and V is TRBV6-1, with D uncertain. Germline CDR1 and CDR2: MNHNS and SASEGT. Trimming cost V 7 bases and J 3 bases, with 15 bases left between them. The CDR3 length is 15 residues. The CDR3 sequence: CASKELGDANEKLFF. The CDR3 coding sequence is TGTGCCAGCAAAGAATTGGGAGATGCTAATGAAAAACTGTTTTTT.

The chain combines TRBV18 with TRBJ1-2; D is undetermined. The CDR3 loop spans 15 amino acids. Germline CDR1 reads KGHSH; CDR2 reads LQKENI. Trimming removed 7 bases at V and 6 bases at J, with 21 bases between. CDR3 sequence reads: CASLREGLIPHGYTF. CDR3 coding DNA: TGTGCCAGCTTACGAGAGGGTTTAATTCCCCATGGCTACACCTTC.

V is TRBV19 and J is TRBJ2-1; the D gene is possibly TRBD1 (6 bases). Deletions cut 7 bases from V and 4 bases from J, with 8 bases between. This CDR3 is 12 amino acids long. Germline V gene data show CDR1 as LNHDA and CDR2 as SQIVND (reference sequence). The CDR3 DNA reads as TGTGCCAGTAACGACAGGTACAATGAGCAGTTCTTC. Translating gives CASNDRYNEQFF.

The chain recombines TRBV9 with TRBJ2-5, with 7 bases fitting TRBD1. Germline V gene data show CDR1 as SGDLS and CDR2 as YYNGEE. Losses at the gene ends were 1 base for V and 3 bases for J; bases not matched to a gene: 6. The CDR3 contains 15 residues. CDR3 region: CASSVYGTGEETQYF. The CDR3 region has the DNA TGTGCCAGCAGCGTATATGGAACAGGGGAAGAGACCCAGTACTTC.

The J gene is TRBJ2-6, the V gene TRBV5-1; 12 bases fit TRBD1. This CDR3 has 18 residues. V shed 3 bases, J shed 2 bases, and the junction held 6 bases outside the gene matches. Germline CDR1 and CDR2: SGHRS and YFSETQ. The CDR3 DNA follows: TGCGCCAGCAGCTCAACCGGGACAGGGGGCGCTGGGGCCAACGTCCTGACTTTC. It specifies CASSSTGTGGAGANVLTF.

V gene TRBV19 combines with J gene TRBJ2-5; TRBD1 aligns across 8 bases. There are 14 residues in the CDR3. V gave up 3 bases and J gave up 4 bases; unmatched junction bases: 4. Germline V gene data show CDR1 as LNHDA and CDR2 as SQIVND (reference sequence). The CDR3 loop is CASSMGGTGETQYF. The DNA of the CDR3 is TGTGCCAGTAGTATGGGTGGGACAGGAGAGACCCAGTACTTC.

The chain recombines TRBV27 with TRBJ2-3; D is possibly TRBD2 (6 bases). Germline CDR1 MNHEY, CDR2 SMNVEV (reference sequence). V gave up 4 bases and J gave up 0 bases, with 11 bases separating them. The CDR3 consists of 15 residues. DNA of the CDR3: TGTGCCAGCAGTTGGGCGGGGATTAGCACAGATACGCAGTATTTT. It encodes CASSWAGISTDTQYF.

The genes are TRBV5-1 and TRBJ2-1; 8 positions agree with TRBD1. Trimming cost V 0 bases and J 15 bases; bases outside gene matches: 2. The germline gives CDR1 SGHRS, CDR2 YFSETQ. This CDR3 spans 11 amino acids. CDR3 DNA: TGCGCCAGCAGCTTGGAACAGGGGGTGTTCTTC. This codes for CASSLEQGVFF.

CDR3 loop: CASSIRGDTDTQYF. As DNA, the CDR3 is TGTGCCAGCTCGATCAGGGGGGACACAGATACGCAGTATTTT. The chain employs TRBV18 and TRBJ2-3; TRBD1 might be the D (7 bases). The CDR3 length is 14 residues. Germline loops: CDR1 KGHSH, CDR2 LQKENI. Deletions cut 6 bases from V and 2 bases from J, with 12 bases between. The full variable domain, completed using reference TRBV18 and TRBJ2-3, is NAGVMQNPRHLVRRRGQEARLRCSPMKGHSHVYWYRQLPEEGLKFMVYLQKENIIDESGMPKERFSAEFPKEGPSILRIQQVVRGDSAAYFCASSIRGDTDTQYFGPGTRLTVL.

The chain employs TRBV14 and TRBJ2-2; 10 nucleotides line up with TRBD1. V lost 0 bases to trimming and J lost 8 bases; unmatched junction nucleotides: 12. Germline V CDR1 and CDR2: SGHDN, FVKESK. The CDR3 sequence is 18 residues long. CDR3 sequence reads: CASSQDIGAGTGVGELFF. The CDR3 nucleotides read TGTGCCAGCAGCCAAGATATAGGTGCCGGGACAGGGGTTGGGGAGCTGTTTTTT.

The chain is built from TRBV11-2 and TRBJ2-2, with a tentative D call TRBD1 (6 bases). Deletions cut 5 bases from V and 6 bases from J, with 13 bases between. Germline V gene sequence: CDR1 SGHAT, CDR2 FQNNGV. The CDR3 length is 14 residues. The CDR3: CASSANRAPGELFF. The CDR3, as DNA: TGTGCCAGCAGCGCCAACAGGGCCCCCGGGGAGCTGTTTTTT. The variable domain in full, with the rest retrieved from reference TRBV11-2 and TRBJ2-2, is EAGVAQSPRYKIIEKRQSVAFWCNPISGHATLYWYQQILGQGPKLLIQFQNNGVVDDSQLPKDRFSAERLKGVDSTLKIQPAKLEDSAVYLCASSANRAPGELFFGEGSRLTVL.

The V and J genes are TRBV2 and TRBJ2-1; the D gene is possibly TRBD2 (6 bases). Trimming shortened V by 8 bases and J by 6 bases, and 11 bases separated the two germline ends. Germline V gives CDR1 SNHLY, CDR2 FYNNEI. This CDR3 contains 12 residues. The CDR3, as DNA: TGTGCCAGCGGGAGGAGTGGCAATGAGCAGTTCTTC. Protein sequence: CASGRSGNEQFF. Based on the CDR3 plus reference TRBV2 and TRBJ2-1, the full variable domain is EPEVTQTPSHQVTQMGQEVILRCVPISNHLYFYWYRQILGQKVEFLVSFYNNEISEKSEIFDDQFSVERPDGSNFTLKIRSTKLEDSAMYFCASGRSGNEQFFGPGTRLTVL.

The chain employs TRBV5-6 and TRBJ2-3, with D unclear. V was shortened by 2 bases and J by 2 bases, with 12 bases between the two germline ends. In germline, CDR1 is SGHDT, CDR2 YYEEEE. The CDR3 runs to 15 residues. The CDR3 sequence is CASSFPAGYTDTQYF. CDR3 nucleotides: TGTGCCAGCAGCTTTCCAGCAGGTTACACAGATACGCAGTATTTT.

This sequence joins TRBV27 and TRBJ1-2, with D possibly TRBD1 on 5 matching bases. CDR1 is MNHEY, CDR2 SMNVEV, per germline (reference sequence). Deletions cut 8 bases from V and 8 bases from J, with 21 bases between. CDR3 length equals 14 residues. CDR3 sequence: CASSLGGAGKGYTF. The CDR3 nucleotides read TGTGCCAGCTCCCTAGGTGGGGCGGGGAAGGGCTACACCTTC.

This sequence joins TRBV6-1 and TRBJ2-7, with 8 bases fitting TRBD2. V was pared by 6 bases and J by 0 bases, with 4 bases of the junction left unmatched. From germline, CDR1 is MNHNS and CDR2 SASEGT. The CDR3 is made up of 14 amino acids. The CDR3 sequence: CASRESGSSYEQYF. In nucleotides, the CDR3 is TGTGCCAGCAGAGAGAGCGGGAGCTCCTACGAGCAGTACTTC.

CDR3 protein: CASSRQGSGNTIYF. The CDR3 DNA reads as TGTGCCAGCAGTAGACAGGGCTCTGGAAACACCATATATTTT. The chain is built from TRBV27 and TRBJ1-3; 7 nucleotides line up with TRBD1. Trimming at V came to 5 bases and at J to 0 bases, leaving 1 base not matched to a gene. The CDR3 extends over 14 amino acids. CDR1 and CDR2 (germline): MNHEY, SMNVEV (reference sequence).

Details on this clone: The germline gene is not matched at one end of the junction; a read error may be the cause. This chain joins TRBV28 and TRBJ2-3, with 8 bases lining up with TRBD2. The CDR3 length is 12 residues. Germline V gene sequence: CDR1 MDHEN, CDR2 SYDVKM. The CDR3 DNA reads TGTGCCAGCAGTTTAACGGGAGGGCCTCCAAATTTT. This gives the protein CASSLTGGPPNF. Combining the CDR3 with reference TRBV28 and TRBJ2-3 gives the whole variable domain DVKVTQSSRYLVKRTGEKVFLECVQDMDHENMFWYRQDPGLGLRLIYFSYDVKMKEKGDIPEGYSVSREKKERFSLILESASTNQTSMYLCASSLTGGPPNFGPGTRLTVL.

The V gene is TRBV7-6, the J gene TRBJ2-6; the D gene is possibly TRBD2 (6 bases). This CDR3 has 15 residues. V lost 5 bases, J lost 2 bases, and 10 bases lay in between. Germline V gene data show CDR1 as SGHVS and CDR2 as FNYEAQ. The CDR3 bases are TGTGCCAGCAGCCAATCGGGGGCTGGGGCCAACGTCCTGACTTTC. It yields the protein CASSQSGAGANVLTF.

CDR3 bases: TGTGCCAGCAGCCCGCACGGGACAGGGATTAATCAGCCCCAGCATTTT. Protein product: CASSPHGTGINQPQHF. The rearrangement uses TRBV7-2 and TRBJ1-5; 9 bases fit TRBD1. J gave up 4 bases and V 5 bases, and 9 bases lay outside the gene matches. The CDR3 covers 16 residues. The germline V gene has CDR1 SGHTA and CDR2 FQGNSA.

CDR3 coding DNA: TGCGCCAGCAGCCAAGTACAGAAATACAATGAGCAGTTCTTC. Protein: CASSQVQKYNEQFF. This chain links TRBV4-1 with TRBJ2-1; D call uncertain. The V gene lost 1 base and the J gene lost 4 bases, with 8 bases spanning the gap. Per germline, CDR1 MGHRA and CDR2 YSYEKL. The CDR3 length is 14 residues.

The chain recombines TRBV9 with TRBJ2-1; D is ambiguous. Germline V gives CDR1 SGDLS, CDR2 YYNGEE. Deletions cut 2 bases from V and 8 bases from J, with 14 bases between. CDR3 length: 14 amino acids. The DNA of the CDR3 is TGTGCCAGCAGCGTTAGTCCCTTAGTCCATGAGCAGTTCTTC. Translation: CASSVSPLVHEQFF.